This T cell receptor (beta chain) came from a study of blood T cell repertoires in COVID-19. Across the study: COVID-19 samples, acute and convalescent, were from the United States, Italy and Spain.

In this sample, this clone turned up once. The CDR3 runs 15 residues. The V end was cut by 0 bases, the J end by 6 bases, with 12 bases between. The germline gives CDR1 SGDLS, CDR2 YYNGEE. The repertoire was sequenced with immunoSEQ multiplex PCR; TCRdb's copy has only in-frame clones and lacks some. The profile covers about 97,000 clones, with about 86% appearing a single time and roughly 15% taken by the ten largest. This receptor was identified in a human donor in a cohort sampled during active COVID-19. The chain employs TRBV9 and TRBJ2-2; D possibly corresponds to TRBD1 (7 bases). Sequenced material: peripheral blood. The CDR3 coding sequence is TGTGCCAGCAGCGTAGTGGAGGGGGCCTCCGGGGAGCTGTTTTTT. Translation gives CASSVVEGASGELFF.